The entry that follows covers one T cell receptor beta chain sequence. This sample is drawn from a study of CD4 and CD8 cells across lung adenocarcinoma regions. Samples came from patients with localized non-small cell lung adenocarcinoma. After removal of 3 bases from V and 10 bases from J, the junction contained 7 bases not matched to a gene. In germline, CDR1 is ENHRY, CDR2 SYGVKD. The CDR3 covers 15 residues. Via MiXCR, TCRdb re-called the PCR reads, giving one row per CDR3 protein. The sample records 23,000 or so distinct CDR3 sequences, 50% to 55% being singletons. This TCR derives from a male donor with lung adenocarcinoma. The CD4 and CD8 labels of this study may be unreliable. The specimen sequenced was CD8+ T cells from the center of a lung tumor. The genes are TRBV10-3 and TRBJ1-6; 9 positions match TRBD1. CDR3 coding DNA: TGTGCCATCAGTGACTCGGGACAGGGCTTATCACCCCTCCACTTT. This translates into CAISDSGQGLSPLHF.